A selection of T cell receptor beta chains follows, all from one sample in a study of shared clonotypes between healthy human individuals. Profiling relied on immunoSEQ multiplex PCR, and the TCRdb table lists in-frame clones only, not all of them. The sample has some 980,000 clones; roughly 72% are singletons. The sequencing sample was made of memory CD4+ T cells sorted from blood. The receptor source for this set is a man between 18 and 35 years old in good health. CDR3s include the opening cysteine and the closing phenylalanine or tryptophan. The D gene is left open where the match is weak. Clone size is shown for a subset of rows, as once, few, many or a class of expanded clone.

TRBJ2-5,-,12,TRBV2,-,CASTSKPETQYF,TGTGCCAGCACTTCAAAACCAGAGACCCAGTACTTC
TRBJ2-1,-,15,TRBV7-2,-,CASSLQTGPGGEQFF,TGTGCCAGCAGCCTCCAAACAGGGCCCGGCGGTGAGCAGTTCTTC
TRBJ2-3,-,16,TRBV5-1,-,CASSLAGGSAQDTQYF,TGCGCCAGCAGCTTGGCTGGGGGAAGTGCTCAGGATACGCAGTATTTT
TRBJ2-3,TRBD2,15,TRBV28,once,CASSLDSGGADTQYF,TGTGCCAGCAGTCTCGATAGCGGGGGGGCGGATACGCAGTATTTT
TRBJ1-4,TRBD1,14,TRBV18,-,CASFTQGANGKLFF,TGTGCCAGCTTTACTCAGGGGGCAAACGGAAAACTGTTTTTT
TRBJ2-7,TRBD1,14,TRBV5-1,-,CASSLEGTGWAQYF,TGCGCCAGCAGCTTGGAGGGGACAGGGTGGGCGCAGTACTTC
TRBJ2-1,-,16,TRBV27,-,CASSGLQGISYNEQFF,TGTGCCAGCAGTGGTCTGCAGGGTATCTCCTACAATGAGCAGTTCTTC
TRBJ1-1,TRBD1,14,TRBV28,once,CASRVRGRSTEAFF,TGTGCCAGCAGGGTCAGGGGGCGGTCAACTGAAGCTTTCTTT
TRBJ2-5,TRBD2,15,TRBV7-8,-,CASSLVGGRGETQYF,TGTGCCAGCAGCTTAGTCGGCGGGAGAGGAGAGACCCAGTACTTC
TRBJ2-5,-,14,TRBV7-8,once,CASSFELTQETQYF,TGTGCCAGCAGCTTCGAGCTGACACAAGAGACCCAGTACTTC
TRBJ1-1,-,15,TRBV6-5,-,CASIIMQGRDTEAFF,TGTGCCAGCATTATTATGCAGGGAAGGGACACTGAAGCTTTCTTT
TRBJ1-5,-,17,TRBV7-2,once,CASSPRTGAYSNQPQHF,TGTGCCAGCAGCCCTCGAACGGGGGCCTATAGCAATCAGCCCCAGCATTTT
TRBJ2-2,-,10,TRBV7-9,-,CASSYGELFF,TGTGCCAGCAGTTACGGGGAGCTGTTTTTT
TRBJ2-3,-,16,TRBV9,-,CASSVAWRGNTDTQYF,TGTGCCAGCAGCGTCGCATGGAGGGGGAACACAGATACGCAGTATTTT
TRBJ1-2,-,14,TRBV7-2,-,CASRDRAPPYGYTF,TGTGCCAGCAGGGACCGGGCTCCTCCCTATGGCTACACCTTC
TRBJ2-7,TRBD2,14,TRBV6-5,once,CASRLADLTYEQYF,TGTGCCAGCAGACTAGCGGACTTAACCTACGAGCAGTACTTC
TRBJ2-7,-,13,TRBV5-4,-,CASSLGRVGEQYF,TGTGCCAGCAGCTTGGGCAGGGTTGGGGAGCAGTACTTC
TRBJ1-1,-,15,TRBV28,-,CASSLVQGMNTEAFF,TGTGCCAGCAGTTTAGTCCAGGGGATGAACACTGAAGCTTTCTTT
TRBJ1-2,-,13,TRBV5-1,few,CASSSRGDYGYTF,TGCGCCAGCAGCTCCAGGGGCGACTATGGCTACACCTTC
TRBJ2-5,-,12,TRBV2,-,CAGRGNQETQYF,TGTGCCGGAAGGGGAAACCAAGAGACCCAGTACTTC
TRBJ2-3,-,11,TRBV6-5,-,CASSHGDTQYF,TGTGCCAGCAGTCACGGAGATACGCAGTATTTT
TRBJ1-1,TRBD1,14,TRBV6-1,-,CASSETGTGAEAFF,TGTGCCAGCAGTGAAACTGGGACAGGCGCTGAAGCTTTCTTT
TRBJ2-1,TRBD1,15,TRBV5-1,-,CASSLVPTGPNEQFF,TGCGCCAGCAGCTTGGTGCCGACAGGGCCCAATGAGCAGTTCTTC
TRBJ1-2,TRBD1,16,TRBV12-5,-,CASGLDGTGGPYGYTF,TGTGCTAGTGGTTTGGACGGGACAGGGGGACCCTATGGCTACACCTTC
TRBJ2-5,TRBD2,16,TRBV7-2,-,CASSLVPAGVGETQYF,TGTGCCAGCAGCTTAGTCCCAGCGGGAGTAGGGGAGACCCAGTACTTC
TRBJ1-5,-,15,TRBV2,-,CASRRRWQDNQPQHF,TGTGCCAGCAGACGTAGGTGGCAGGACAATCAGCCCCAGCATTTT
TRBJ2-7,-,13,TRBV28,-,CASSEDRPYEQYF,TGTGCCAGCAGTGAAGACAGGCCCTACGAGCAGTACTTC
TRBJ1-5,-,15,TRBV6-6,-,CASSPPPVSNQPQHF,TGTGCCAGCAGTCCCCCCCCAGTTAGCAATCAGCCCCAGCATTTT
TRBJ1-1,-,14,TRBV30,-,CAWKGQIMNTEAFF,TGTGCCTGGAAGGGACAAATTATGAACACTGAAGCTTTCTTT
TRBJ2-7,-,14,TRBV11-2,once,CASSPDGVFYEQYF,TGTGCCAGCAGCCCGGACGGGGTTTTCTACGAGCAGTACTTC
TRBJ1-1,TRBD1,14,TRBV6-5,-,CASSSGQPGTEAFF,TGTGCCAGCAGTTCGGGACAGCCGGGAACTGAAGCTTTCTTT
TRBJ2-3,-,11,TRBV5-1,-,CASTSTDTQYF,TGCGCCAGCACTAGCACAGATACGCAGTATTTT
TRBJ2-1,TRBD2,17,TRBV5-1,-,CASSLFQREFSYNEQFF,TGCGCCAGCAGCTTGTTCCAGCGGGAGTTCTCCTACAATGAGCAGTTCTTC
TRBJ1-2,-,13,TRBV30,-,CAWSASPDYGYTF,TGTGCCTGGAGTGCCTCCCCGGACTATGGCTACACCTTC
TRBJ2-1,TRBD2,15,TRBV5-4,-,CASSLTSGSYNEQFF,TGTGCCAGCAGCTTGACTAGCGGGAGCTACAATGAGCAGTTCTTC
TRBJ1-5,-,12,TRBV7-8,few,CASASPRQPQHF,TGTGCCAGCGCCTCCCCGAGACAGCCCCAGCATTTT
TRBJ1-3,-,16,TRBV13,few,CASSSPGFLSGNTIYF,TGTGCCAGCAGCTCCCCAGGGTTTCTCTCTGGAAACACCATATATTTT
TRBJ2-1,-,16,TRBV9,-,CASSVGWGDKYNEQFF,TGTGCCAGCAGCGTAGGTTGGGGGGACAAGTACAATGAGCAGTTCTTC
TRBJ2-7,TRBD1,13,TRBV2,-,CASRPDRGLEQYF,TGTGCCAGCAGACCGGACAGGGGGCTCGAGCAGTACTTC
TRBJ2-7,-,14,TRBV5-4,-,CASSFSGTAYEQYF,TGTGCCAGCAGTTTTTCCGGGACTGCCTACGAGCAGTACTTC
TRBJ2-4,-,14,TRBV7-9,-,CASSPDTDGNIQYF,TGTGCCAGCAGCCCGGACACCGACGGGAACATTCAGTACTTC
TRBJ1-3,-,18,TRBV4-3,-,CASSPGSAGGASGNTIYF,TGCGCCAGCAGCCCTGGATCCGCGGGAGGGGCAAGCGGAAACACCATATATTTT
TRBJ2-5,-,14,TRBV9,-,CASSVNGQQETQYF,TGTGCCAGCAGCGTAAATGGACAGCAAGAGACCCAGTACTTC